This passage covers 23 T cell receptor beta chains from one sample sequenced in a study of blood T cell repertoires in COVID-19. Sequencing was performed with immunoSEQ multiplex PCR; in TCRdb, only in-frame clones are kept and a portion is missing. This table holds approximately 90,000 clones, 65% to 90% found once. Sequencing used peripheral blood. The receptors shown here come from an elderly man with active or convalescent COVID-19.

CDR3 loop: CASSSYSLRAAGNTIYF. The CDR3 DNA reads as TGTGCCAGCAGCTCCTACTCCCTGAGGGCAGCTGGAAACACCATATATTTT. The V call is TRBV9, the J call TRBJ1-3, with D unresolved. Germline V gene sequence: CDR1 SGDLS, CDR2 YYNGEE. This CDR3 contains 17 residues. The V and J ends lost 4 bases and 2 bases respectively, with 19 bases between them.

The chain recombines TRBV21-1 with TRBJ2-4; the table names TRBD2, a call not compared with the DNA. TRBV21-1 is recorded as a pseudogene. This CDR3 has 15 amino acids. This CDR3 reads CASSVAGEAKNIQYF. In nucleotides, the CDR3 is TGTGCCAGCAGCGTGGCGGGAGAAGCCAAAAACATTCAGTACTTC.

This clone has just a few counts. The chain employs TRBV6-6 and TRBJ1-2, with D perhaps matching TRBD1 (6 bases). The CDR3 contains 12 residues. Trimming took off 8 bases at V and 4 bases at J, with 11 bases between the two ends. Germline loops: CDR1 MNHNY, CDR2 SVGAGI (reference sequence). For the CDR3, the DNA is TGTGCCAGCCGGGGGGCGGGCTATGGCTACACCTTC. It encodes CASRGAGYGYTF.

V usage is TRBV5-6 and J usage is TRBJ2-7; 10 bases map to TRBD2. Germline CDR1 is SGHDT and CDR2 is YYEEEE. This CDR3 has 17 amino acids. Germline trimming cut 6 bases from V and 6 bases from J; bases unmatched to any gene: 18. The CDR3: CASTRPLAGDLGGEQYF. DNA of the CDR3: TGTGCCAGCACCCGCCCGCTAGCGGGAGACTTAGGAGGCGAGCAGTACTTC.

The V call is TRBV6-5, the J call TRBJ2-2; TRBD2 aligns across 14 bases. Germline V gene sequence: CDR1 MNHEY, CDR2 SVGAGI. This CDR3 comprises 15 residues. J gave up 5 bases and V 6 bases, and 2 bases lay outside the gene matches. CDR3 amino acids: CASRGTSGRTGELFF. The CDR3 nucleotides are TGTGCCAGCAGGGGGACTAGCGGGAGAACCGGGGAGCTGTTTTTT.

The V call is TRBV5-4, the J call TRBJ2-4, with unresolved D. Germline lookup yields CDR1 SGHNT and CDR2 YYREEE (reference sequence). The ends were cut back, 4 bases at V and 3 bases at J, with 20 bases in the middle. The CDR3 spans 17 residues. CDR3 DNA sequence: TGTGCCAGCAGCCCGCCCCTATCTGCAACGGGCAAAAACATTCAGTACTTC. Its translation: CASSPPLSATGKNIQYF. The variable domain in full, with the rest retrieved from reference TRBV5-4 and TRBJ2-4, is ETGVTQSPTHLIKTRGQQVTLRCSSQSGHNTVSWYQQALGQGPQFIFQYYREEENGRGNFPPRFSGLQFPNYSSELNVNALELDDSALYLCASSPPLSATGKNIQYFGAGTRLSVL.

The chain employs TRBV6-2 or TRBV6-3 and TRBJ2-1; TRBD1 matches 7 bases. The CDR3 loop spans 16 amino acids. The J segment lost 3 bases and the V segment lost 5 bases, leaving 10 bases of the junction unmatched. Germline V gives CDR1 MNHEY, CDR2 SVGEGT. Here the CDR3 DNA reads TGTGCCAGCAGTAAATGGACAGGTGGGGGCTACAATGAGCAGTTCTTC. Its protein is CASSKWTGGGYNEQFF.

J is TRBJ1-4 and V is TRBV20-1; a weak D match, TRBD1 (6 bases). The CDR3 loop spans 16 amino acids. The germline V gene encodes CDR1 DFQATT and CDR2 SNEGSKA (reference sequence). V lost 3 bases, J lost 5 bases, and 19 bases lay in between. CDR3 DNA: TGCAGTGCTAGTATAGGCGCGGGGGGGCAGAATGAAAAACTGTTTTTT. It yields the protein CSASIGAGGQNEKLFF.

CDR3 amino acids: CASSVDSGRSSDTQYF. CDR3 sequence (DNA): TGTGCCAGCAGCGTGGACAGCGGGAGGAGCTCAGATACGCAGTATTTT. This sequence joins TRBV9 and TRBJ2-3; 9 positions match TRBD2. Per the germline V gene, CDR1 is SGDLS and CDR2 is YYNGEE. The CDR3 runs 16 residues. V lost 2 bases and J lost 4; bases outside the gene matches: 8.

The V and J genes are TRBV6-2 or TRBV6-3 and TRBJ1-5, with a possible D match to TRBD1 (6 bases). The CDR3 is 14 residues long. The V and J ends lost 4 bases and 9 bases respectively, with 16 bases between them. Germline V CDR1 and CDR2: MNHEY, SVGEGT. CDR3 DNA sequence: TGTGCCAGCAGTTGGGGGCAGGCTGGGATGCCCCAGCATTTT. Protein sequence: CASSWGQAGMPQHF.

The chain has TRBV18 and TRBJ1-2; 7 nucleotides line up with TRBD1. The CDR3 loop spans 12 amino acids. Germline loops: CDR1 KGHSH, CDR2 LQKENI. With V trimmed by 2 bases and J by 7 bases, 1 base remained unmatched. This CDR3 reads CASSPGTAGYTF. In DNA, the CDR3 is TGTGCCAGCTCACCAGGGACAGCTGGCTACACCTTC.

This clone was found once. This rearrangement joins TRBV19 to TRBJ2-1; 7 positions match TRBD1. Germline V lookup: CDR1 LNHDA, CDR2 SQIVND (reference sequence). There are 15 residues in the CDR3. V lost 5 bases, J lost 5 bases, and 9 bases stayed unmatched. CDR3 sequence reads: CASSPPSQGNNEQFF. In DNA, the CDR3 is TGTGCCAGTAGTCCTCCTTCACAGGGGAACAATGAGCAGTTCTTC.

This sequence joins TRBV21-1 and TRBJ2-1; the DNA was not used to check the table's D call, TRBD2. TRBV21-1 is an annotated pseudogene. This CDR3 spans 18 amino acids. The CDR3 protein is CASSSGTSGSISYNEQFF. DNA of the CDR3: TGTGCCAGCAGCAGCGGGACTAGCGGGAGTATATCCTACAATGAGCAGTTCTTC.

V and J are TRBV19 and TRBJ1-1; 9 bases align to TRBD1. Germline-derived CDR1 and CDR2 are LNHDA and SQIVND (reference sequence). The CDR3 totals 14 residues. J was trimmed by 5 bases and V by 6 bases; bases with no gene match: 7. DNA of the CDR3: TGTGCCAGTAGAACGACAGGGGGTGTAACTGAAGCTTTCTTT. Translation gives CASRTTGGVTEAFF.

The chain couples TRBV2 to TRBJ2-1; D gene ambiguous. Deletions cut 2 bases from V and 4 bases from J, with 12 bases between. Germline V gene lookup returns CDR1 SNHLY and CDR2 FYNNEI. The CDR3 extends over 15 amino acids. The CDR3 nucleotides are TGTGCCAGCAGTGAACAGTCACCCCTTTACAATGAGCAGTTCTTC. Protein: CASSEQSPLYNEQFF.

This rearrangement joins TRBV3-1 (or the pseudogene TRBV3-2) to TRBJ1-1, with D perhaps TRBD1 (5 bases). The germline CDR1 and CDR2 sequences are LGHDT and YNNKEL (reference sequence). V was cut by 6 bases and J by 4 bases, with 15 bases left in between. This CDR3 contains 14 residues. CDR3 nucleotides: TGTGCCAGCAGACCCTACCCGGGGGGCACTGAAGCTTTCTTT. Its translation: CASRPYPGGTEAFF.

The gene calls are TRBV6-5 and TRBJ1-2, with 8 positions matching TRBD1. CDR1 and CDR2 from the germline V gene are MNHEY and SVGAGI. This CDR3 spans 13 amino acids. With V trimmed by 3 bases and J by 8 bases, 5 bases remained unmatched. In nucleotides, the CDR3 is TGTGCCAGCAGTTATGGACAGGGTAGAGGCTACACCTTC. Its translation: CASSYGQGRGYTF.

The chain recombines TRBV12-3 or TRBV12-4 with TRBJ2-2; tentatively, D is TRBD1 (6 bases). This CDR3 spans 13 amino acids. V lost 5 bases and J 3 bases, leaving 7 bases between the germline ends. The CDR3 region has the DNA TGTGCCAGCAGTACAGGGCACACCGGGGAGCTGTTTTTT. Residues: CASSTGHTGELFF.

The V and J genes are TRBV19 and TRBJ1-5, with D tentatively TRBD1 (6 bases). CDR3 length equals 15 residues. V shed 3 bases and J shed 1 base, with 10 bases lying between them. The germline V gene has CDR1 LNHDA and CDR2 SQIVND (reference sequence). The CDR3 DNA reads TGTGCCAGTAGTATCTTCGGACAGAGCAATCAGCCCCAGCATTTT. It codes for CASSIFGQSNQPQHF.

The rearrangement links TRBV2 to TRBJ2-1; weak D call: TRBD2 (5 bases). V was trimmed by 6 bases and J by 15 bases, leaving 21 bases between them. This CDR3 spans 13 amino acids. CDR1 is SNHLY, CDR2 FYNNEI, per germline. The CDR3 sequence: CASSPQITRCGFF. The CDR3 DNA sequence: TGTGCCAGCAGCCCCCAAATTACTAGGTGCGGGTTCTTC.

The chain carries TRBV5-5 and TRBJ2-7; possibly TRBD2 for D (6 bases). This CDR3 contains 13 residues. Germline values: CDR1 SGHKS, CDR2 YYEKEE (reference sequence). V was trimmed by 2 bases and J by 0 bases, leaving 6 bases between them. CDR3 sequence (DNA): TGTGCCAGCAGCTTCGGGAGCTCCTACGAGCAGTACTTC. Translated, it gives CASSFGSSYEQYF.

This chain uses TRBV18 with TRBJ2-7, with D perhaps TRBD1 (6 bases). Looked up from germline, CDR1 is KGHSH and CDR2 is LQKENI. The ends were cut back, 3 bases at V and 5 bases at J, with 14 bases in the middle. CDR3 length: 14 residues. Here the CDR3 reads CASSPIAGQNEQYF. CDR3 DNA sequence: TGTGCCAGCTCACCTATCGCCGGACAGAACGAGCAGTACTTC. Using reference TRBV18 and TRBJ2-7 for the parts outside the CDR3, the full variable domain is NAGVMQNPRHLVRRRGQEARLRCSPMKGHSHVYWYRQLPEEGLKFMVYLQKENIIDESGMPKERFSAEFPKEGPSILRIQQVVRGDSAAYFCASSPIAGQNEQYFGPGTRLTVT.

This clone showed up just once. V is TRBV5-1 and J is TRBJ2-7; 8 bases agree with TRBD2. Germline V gene lookup returns CDR1 SGHRS and CDR2 YFSETQ. V was pared by 5 bases and J by 6 bases, with 10 bases of the junction left unmatched. The CDR3 extends over 14 amino acids. CDR3: CASRRLAGLSEQYF. CDR3 DNA sequence: TGCGCCAGCAGAAGATTAGCGGGATTGTCCGAGCAGTACTTC.